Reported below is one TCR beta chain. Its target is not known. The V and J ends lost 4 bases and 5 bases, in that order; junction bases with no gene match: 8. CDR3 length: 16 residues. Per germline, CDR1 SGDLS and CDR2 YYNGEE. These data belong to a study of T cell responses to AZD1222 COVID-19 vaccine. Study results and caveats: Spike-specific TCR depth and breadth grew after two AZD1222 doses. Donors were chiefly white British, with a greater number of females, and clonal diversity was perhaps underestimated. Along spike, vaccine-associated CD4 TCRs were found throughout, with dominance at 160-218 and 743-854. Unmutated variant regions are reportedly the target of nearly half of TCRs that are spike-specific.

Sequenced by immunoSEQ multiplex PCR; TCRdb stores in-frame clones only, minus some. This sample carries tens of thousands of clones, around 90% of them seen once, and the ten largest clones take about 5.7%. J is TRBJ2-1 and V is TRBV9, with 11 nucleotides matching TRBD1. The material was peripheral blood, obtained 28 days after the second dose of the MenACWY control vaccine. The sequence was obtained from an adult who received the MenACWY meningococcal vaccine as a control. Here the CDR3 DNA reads TGTGCCAGCAGCCCCCCCGTGGGACAGGGGGACAATGAGCAGTTCTTC. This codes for CASSPPVGQGDNEQFF.